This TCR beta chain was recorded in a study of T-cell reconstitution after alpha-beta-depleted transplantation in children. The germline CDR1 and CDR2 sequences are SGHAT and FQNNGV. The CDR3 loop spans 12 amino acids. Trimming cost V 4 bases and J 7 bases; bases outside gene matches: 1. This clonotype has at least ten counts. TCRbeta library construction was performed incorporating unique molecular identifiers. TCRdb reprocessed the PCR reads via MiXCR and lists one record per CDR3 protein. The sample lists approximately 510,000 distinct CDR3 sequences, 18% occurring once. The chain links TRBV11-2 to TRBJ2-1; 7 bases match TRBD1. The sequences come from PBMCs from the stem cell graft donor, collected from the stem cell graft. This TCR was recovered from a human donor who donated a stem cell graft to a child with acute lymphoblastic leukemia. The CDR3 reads CASSYRGNEQFF. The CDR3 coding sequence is TGTGCCAGCAGCTACAGGGGAAATGAGCAGTTCTTC.